One T cell receptor (beta chain) is described in this entry. The antigen remains unidentified. These data come from a study of CD8+CD57+ T cells in acquired aplastic anemia. About the study: Across the sorted CD4+ and CD8+ cells, DNA amounts averaged 3.2 ug.

Genomic DNA was employed as the template in profiling TCR beta VDJ and CDR3. MiXCR was run by TCRdb on the reads, yielding one entry per CDR3 protein. This sample carries some 150,000 distinct CDR3 sequences, around 48% of them seen once, and the ten largest clones take around 1.1%. The ends were cut back, 7 bases at V and 8 bases at J, with 21 bases in the middle. CDR3 length equals 14 residues. Germline CDR1 reads SNHLY; CDR2 reads FYNNEI. Study-level findings and limits: Patients were compared with controls for CD8+ Simpson's diversity, and no significant difference emerged.

Selection for sequencing was limited to patients who had shown CD8+CD57+ cell expansion by flow cytometry. Every patient was diagnosed with severe acquired aplastic anemia. V and J are TRBV2 and TRBJ2-7; D possibly corresponds to TRBD2 (5 bases). The sample taken for sequencing was sorted CD4+, CD8+, or CD8+CD57+ T cells (not recorded which) from PBMCs. The receptor's source is a human donor with aplastic anemia. The CDR3 DNA follows: TGTGCCAGCAAGGTTGAGGGCAATCAGCCCCAGCAGTACTTC. It specifies CASKVEGNQPQQYF.